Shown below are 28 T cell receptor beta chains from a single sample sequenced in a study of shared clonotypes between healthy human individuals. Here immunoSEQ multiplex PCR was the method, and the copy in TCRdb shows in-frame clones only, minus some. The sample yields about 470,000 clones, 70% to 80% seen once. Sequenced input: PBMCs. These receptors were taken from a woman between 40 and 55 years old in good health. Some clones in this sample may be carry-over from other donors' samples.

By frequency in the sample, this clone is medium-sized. CDR3 nucleotide sequence: TGTGCCAGCAGTTTATCGGAGGAAGAGACCCAGTACTTC. Its protein product is CASSLSEEETQYF. The V gene is TRBV27, the J gene TRBJ2-5; a weak D match, TRBD2 (5 bases). V was trimmed by 0 bases and J by 3 bases, leaving 5 bases between them. This CDR3 has 13 amino acids. Germline-derived CDR1 and CDR2 are MNHEY and SMNVEV (reference sequence).

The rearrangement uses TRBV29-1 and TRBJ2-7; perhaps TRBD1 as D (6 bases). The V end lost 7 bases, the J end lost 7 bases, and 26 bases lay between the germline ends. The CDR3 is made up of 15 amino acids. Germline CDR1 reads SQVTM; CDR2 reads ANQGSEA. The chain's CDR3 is CSAVEVVRGVYEQYF. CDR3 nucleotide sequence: TGCAGCGCTGTCGAGGTCGTCAGGGGCGTGTATGAGCAGTACTTC.

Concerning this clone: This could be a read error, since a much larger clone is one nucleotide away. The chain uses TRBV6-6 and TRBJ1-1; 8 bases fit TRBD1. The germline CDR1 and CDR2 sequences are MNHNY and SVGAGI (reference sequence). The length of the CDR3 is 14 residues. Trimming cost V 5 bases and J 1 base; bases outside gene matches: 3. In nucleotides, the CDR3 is TGTGCCAGCAGTCAAGGACAGGGGAACACTGAAGCTTTCTTT. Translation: CASSQGQGNTEAFF.

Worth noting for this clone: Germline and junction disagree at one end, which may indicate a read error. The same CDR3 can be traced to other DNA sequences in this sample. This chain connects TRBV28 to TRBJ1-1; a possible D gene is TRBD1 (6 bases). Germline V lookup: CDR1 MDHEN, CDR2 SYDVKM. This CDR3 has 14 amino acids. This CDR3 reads CASQGPPLNTEAFF. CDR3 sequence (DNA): TGTGCCAGCCAGGGGCCCCCTTTGAATACTGAAGCTTTCTTT.

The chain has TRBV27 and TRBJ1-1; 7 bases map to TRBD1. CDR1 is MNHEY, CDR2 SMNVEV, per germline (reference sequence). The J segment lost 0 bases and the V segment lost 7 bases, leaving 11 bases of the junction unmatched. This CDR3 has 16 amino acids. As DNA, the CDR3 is TGTGCCAGCACCAACCCCAGGGGGGGTATGAACACTGAAGCTTTCTTT. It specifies CASTNPRGGMNTEAFF.

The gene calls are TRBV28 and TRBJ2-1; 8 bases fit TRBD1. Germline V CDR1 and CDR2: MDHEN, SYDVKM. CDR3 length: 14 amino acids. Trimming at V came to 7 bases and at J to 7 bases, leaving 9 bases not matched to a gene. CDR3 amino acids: CASMMTGVVNEQFF. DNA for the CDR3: TGTGCCAGCATGATGACAGGGGTGGTAAATGAGCAGTTCTTC.

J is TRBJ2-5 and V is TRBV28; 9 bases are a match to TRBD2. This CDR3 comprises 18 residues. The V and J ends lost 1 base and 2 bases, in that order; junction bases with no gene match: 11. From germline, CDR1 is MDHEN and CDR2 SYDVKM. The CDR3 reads CASSLLYLVSGRQETQYF. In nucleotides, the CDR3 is TGTGCCAGCAGTTTATTATATCTTGTGAGCGGGAGGCAAGAGACCCAGTACTTC.

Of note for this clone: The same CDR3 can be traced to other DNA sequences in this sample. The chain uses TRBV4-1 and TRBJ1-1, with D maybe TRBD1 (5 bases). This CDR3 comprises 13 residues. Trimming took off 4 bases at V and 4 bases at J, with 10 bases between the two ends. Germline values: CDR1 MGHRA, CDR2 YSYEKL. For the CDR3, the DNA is TGCGCCAGCAGCCCACCGAGGGGCACTGAAGCTTTCTTT. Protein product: CASSPPRGTEAFF.

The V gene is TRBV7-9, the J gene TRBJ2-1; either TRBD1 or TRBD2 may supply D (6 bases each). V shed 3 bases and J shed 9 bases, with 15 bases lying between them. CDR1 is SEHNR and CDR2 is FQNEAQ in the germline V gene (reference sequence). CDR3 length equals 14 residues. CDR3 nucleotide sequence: TGTGCCAGCAGCTTTGACAGGAGGGGTGCTGAGCAGTTCTTC. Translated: CASSFDRRGAEQFF. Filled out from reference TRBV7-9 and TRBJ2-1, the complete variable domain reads DTGVSQNPRHKITKRGQNVTFRCDPISEHNRLYWYRQTLGQGPEFLTYFQNEAQLEKSRLLSDRFSAERPKGSFSTLEIQRTEQGDSAMYLCASSFDRRGAEQFFGPGTRLTVL.

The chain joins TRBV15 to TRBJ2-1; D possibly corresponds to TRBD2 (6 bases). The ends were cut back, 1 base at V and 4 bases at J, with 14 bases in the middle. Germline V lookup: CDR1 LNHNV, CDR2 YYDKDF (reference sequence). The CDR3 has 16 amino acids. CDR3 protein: CATSRVRLDRYNEQFF. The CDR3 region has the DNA TGTGCCACCAGCAGAGTTAGACTAGATCGGTACAATGAGCAGTTCTTC.

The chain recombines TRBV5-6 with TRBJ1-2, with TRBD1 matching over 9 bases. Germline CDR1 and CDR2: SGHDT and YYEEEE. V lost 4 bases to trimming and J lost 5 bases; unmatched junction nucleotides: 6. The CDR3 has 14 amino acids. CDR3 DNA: TGTGCCAGCAGCCTTTCGGGACAGGGATATGGCTACACCTTC. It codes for CASSLSGQGYGYTF.

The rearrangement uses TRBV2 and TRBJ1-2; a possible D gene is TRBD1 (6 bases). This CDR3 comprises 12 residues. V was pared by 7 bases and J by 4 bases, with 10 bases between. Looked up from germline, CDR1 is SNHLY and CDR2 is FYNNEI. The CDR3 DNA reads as TGTGCCAGCACCCAGGACAGCTATGGCTACACCTTC. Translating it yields CASTQDSYGYTF.

The DNA for the CDR3 is TGTGCCAGCAACCAATCCCTTCGGGGTAAGGACACCGGGGAGCTGTTTTTT. It codes for CASNQSLRGKDTGELFF. This chain connects TRBV28 to TRBJ2-2, with D perhaps TRBD2 (5 bases). Per germline, CDR1 MDHEN and CDR2 SYDVKM. This CDR3 is 17 amino acids long. Trimming shortened V by 7 bases and J by 3 bases, and 21 bases separated the two germline ends.

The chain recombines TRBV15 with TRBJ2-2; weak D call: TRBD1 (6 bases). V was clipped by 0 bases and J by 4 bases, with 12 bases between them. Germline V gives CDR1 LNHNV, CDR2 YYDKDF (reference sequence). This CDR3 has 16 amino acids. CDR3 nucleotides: TGTGCCACCAGCAGAGATCTTGGACAGTTCACCGGGGAGCTGTTTTTT. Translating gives CATSRDLGQFTGELFF.

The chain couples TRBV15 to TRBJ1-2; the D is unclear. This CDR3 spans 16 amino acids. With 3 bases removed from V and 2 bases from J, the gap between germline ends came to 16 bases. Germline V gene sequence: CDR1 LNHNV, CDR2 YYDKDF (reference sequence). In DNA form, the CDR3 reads TGTGCCACCAGCAGGAATAGGGCAGCCCCAAACTATGGCTACACCTTC. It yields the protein CATSRNRAAPNYGYTF.

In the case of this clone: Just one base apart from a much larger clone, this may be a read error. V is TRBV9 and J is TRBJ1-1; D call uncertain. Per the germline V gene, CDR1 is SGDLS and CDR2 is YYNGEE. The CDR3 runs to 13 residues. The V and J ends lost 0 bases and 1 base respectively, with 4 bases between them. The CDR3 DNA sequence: TGTGCCAGCAGCGTAGGGTGGAACACTGAAGCTTTCTTT. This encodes CASSVGWNTEAFF. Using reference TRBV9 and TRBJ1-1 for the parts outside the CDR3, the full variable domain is DSGVTQTPKHLITATGQRVTLRCSPRSGDLSVYWYQQSLDQGLQFLIQYYNGEERAKGNILERFSAQQFPDLHSELNLSSLELGDSALYFCASSVGWNTEAFFGQGTRLTVV.

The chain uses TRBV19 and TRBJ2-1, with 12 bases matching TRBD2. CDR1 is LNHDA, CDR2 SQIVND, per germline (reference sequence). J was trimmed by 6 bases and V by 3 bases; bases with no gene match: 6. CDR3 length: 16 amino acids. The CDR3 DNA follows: TGTGCCAGTAGTATCCGGCCTAGCGGGAGGGGCAATGAGCAGTTCTTC. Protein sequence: CASSIRPSGRGNEQFF.

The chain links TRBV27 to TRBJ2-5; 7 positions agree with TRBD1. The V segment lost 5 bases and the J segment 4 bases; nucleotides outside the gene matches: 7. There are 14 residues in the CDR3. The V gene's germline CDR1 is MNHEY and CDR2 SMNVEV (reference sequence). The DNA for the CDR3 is TGTGCCAGCAGTAAAAGGGGGCGCGGAGAGACCCAGTACTTC. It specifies CASSKRGRGETQYF.

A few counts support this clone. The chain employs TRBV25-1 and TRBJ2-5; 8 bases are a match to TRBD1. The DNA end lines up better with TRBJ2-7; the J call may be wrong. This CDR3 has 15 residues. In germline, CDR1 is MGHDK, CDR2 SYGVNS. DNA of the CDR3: TGTGCCAGCAGGGCTGGGACAGGAGGCTACTACGAGCAGTACTTC. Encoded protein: CASRAGTGGYYEQYF.

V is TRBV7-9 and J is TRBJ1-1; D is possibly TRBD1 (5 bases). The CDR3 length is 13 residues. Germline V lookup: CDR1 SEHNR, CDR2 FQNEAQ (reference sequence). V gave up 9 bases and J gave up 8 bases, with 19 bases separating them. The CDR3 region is CASKSGPHTEAFF. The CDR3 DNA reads TGTGCCAGTAAGTCAGGGCCTCATACCGAAGCTTTCTTT.

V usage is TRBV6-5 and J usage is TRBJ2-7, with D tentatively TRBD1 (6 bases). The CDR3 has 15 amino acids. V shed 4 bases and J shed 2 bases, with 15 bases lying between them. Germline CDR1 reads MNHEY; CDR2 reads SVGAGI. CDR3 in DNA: TGTGCCAGCAGTTCCTCCGGGACACAAACCTACGAGCAGTACTTC. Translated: CASSSSGTQTYEQYF.

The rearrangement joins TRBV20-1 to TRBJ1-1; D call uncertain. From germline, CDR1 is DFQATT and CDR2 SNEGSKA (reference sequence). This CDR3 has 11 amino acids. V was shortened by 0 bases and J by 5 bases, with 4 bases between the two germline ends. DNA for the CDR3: TGCAGTGCTAGAGATCGTACTGAAGCTTTCTTT. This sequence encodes CSARDRTEAFF.

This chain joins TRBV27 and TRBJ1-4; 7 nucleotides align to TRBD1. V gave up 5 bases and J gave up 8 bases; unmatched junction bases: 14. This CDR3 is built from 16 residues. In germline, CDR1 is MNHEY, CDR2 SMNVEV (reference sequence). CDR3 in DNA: TGTGCCAGCAGTCCTATGACAGGGCCCGCGGGCGAAAAACTGTTTTTT. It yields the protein CASSPMTGPAGEKLFF.

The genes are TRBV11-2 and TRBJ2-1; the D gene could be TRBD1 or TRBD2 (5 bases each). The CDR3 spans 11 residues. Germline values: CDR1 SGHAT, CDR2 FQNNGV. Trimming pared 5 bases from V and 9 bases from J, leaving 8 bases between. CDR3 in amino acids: CASSRDGEQFF. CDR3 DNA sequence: TGTGCCAGCAGCCGGGACGGTGAGCAGTTCTTC.

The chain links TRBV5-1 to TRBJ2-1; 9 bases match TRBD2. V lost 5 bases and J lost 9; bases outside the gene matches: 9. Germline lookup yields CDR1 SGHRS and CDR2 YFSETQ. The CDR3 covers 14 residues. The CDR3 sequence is CASRVASGNFEQFF. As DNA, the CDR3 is TGCGCCAGCAGGGTGGCTAGCGGGAACTTTGAGCAGTTCTTC.

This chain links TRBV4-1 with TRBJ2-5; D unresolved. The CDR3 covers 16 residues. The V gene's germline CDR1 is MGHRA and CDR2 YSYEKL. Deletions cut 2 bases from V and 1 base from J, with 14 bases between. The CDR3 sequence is CASSQSGLPGQETQYF. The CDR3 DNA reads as TGCGCCAGCAGCCAATCGGGTCTACCCGGCCAAGAGACCCAGTACTTC.

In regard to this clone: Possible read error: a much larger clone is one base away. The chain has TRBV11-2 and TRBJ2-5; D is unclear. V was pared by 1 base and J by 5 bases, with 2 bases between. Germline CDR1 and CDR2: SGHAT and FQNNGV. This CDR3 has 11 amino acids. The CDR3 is CASSLAETQYF. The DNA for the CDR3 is TGTGCCAGCAGCTTAGCGGAGACCCAGTACTTC.

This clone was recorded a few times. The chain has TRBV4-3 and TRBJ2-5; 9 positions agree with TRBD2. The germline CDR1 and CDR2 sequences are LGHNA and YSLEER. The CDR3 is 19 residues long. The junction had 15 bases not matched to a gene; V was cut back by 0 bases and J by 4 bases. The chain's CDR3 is CASSQESRAGGVGSETQYF. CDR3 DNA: TGCGCCAGCAGCCAAGAAAGTCGGGCGGGGGGGGTAGGTTCAGAGACCCAGTACTTC.